The clone carrying this TCR beta chain was recorded many times. A second roughly 6 to 12 cycle PCR used barcoded and J-beta primers. MiXCR, run by TCRdb on the 5' RACE reads, gives a single entry per CDR3 protein. The table shows about 1.8 million distinct CDR3 sequences, with 49% occurring only once. CDR1 and CDR2 (germline): SGHKS, YYEKEE (reference sequence). With 4 bases removed from V and 0 bases from J, the gap between germline ends came to 10 bases. CDR3 size: 14 residues. This sample was taken from a study of blood T cells in healthy people across ages. The sequenced sample consisted of blood. The clonotype was recovered from a woman aged 35 to 49 in good health. The genes are TRBV5-5 and TRBJ1-2; D uncertain. In DNA form, the CDR3 reads TGTGCCAGCAGCCGGACCGGGACTAACTATGGCTACACCTTC. This translates into CASSRTGTNYGYTF. Using reference TRBV5-5 and TRBJ1-2 for the parts outside the CDR3, the full variable domain is DAGVTQSPTHLIKTRGQQVTLRCSPISGHKSVSWYQQVLGQGPQFIFQYYEKEERGRGNFPDRFSARQFPNYSSELNVNALLLGDSALYLCASSRTGTNYGYTFGSGTRLTVV.